The entry below describes one TCR beta chain. This entry comes from a study of cytomegalovirus exposure and HLA in healthy donors. Repertoires were generated with immunoSEQ multiplex PCR, while TCRdb's copy carries only in-frame clones and drops some. The sample carries some 150,000 clones, about 87% recorded once. The CDR3 extends over 13 amino acids. Trimming removed 4 bases from V and 1 base from J, with 8 bases in between. From germline, CDR1 is SGHRS and CDR2 YFSETQ. Sequencing was done on a sample of PBMCs. This sequence originates from a young woman in good health and CMV-seropositive. The chain carries TRBV5-1 and TRBJ1-1; D remains ambiguous. In nucleotides, the CDR3 is TGCGCCAGCAGCACAGCCCCGAACACTGAAGCTTTCTTT. Protein product: CASSTAPNTEAFF.